These T cell receptor beta chains were read from a single sample in a study of blood T cell repertoires in COVID-19. Using immunoSEQ multiplex PCR, the repertoire was profiled, and TCRdb retains in-frame clones only, with some absent. Of approximately 210,000 clones detected, 83% appear once; the ten largest clones hold roughly 2.5%. Sequencing was carried out using peripheral blood. The receptors originated from a woman in her 40s with active or convalescent COVID-19. The CDR3 runs from the conserved cysteine through the conserved F or W. A D gene is named only where the DNA matches it firmly. Some rows mark clone size as missing; the rest say once, few, many or name a class of expanded clone.

J gene: TRBJ2-1
clone size: once
V gene: TRBV18
D gene: TRBD2
CDR3 protein: CASSPLAGGFLNEQFF
CDR3 DNA: TGTGCCAGCTCACCGCTAGCGGGAGGCTTCCTCAATGAGCAGTTCTTC

J gene: TRBJ1-1
clone size: once
V gene: TRBV9
D gene: .
CDR3 protein: CASSVDRLNTEAFF
CDR3 DNA: TGTGCCAGCAGCGTAGACAGGTTGAACACTGAAGCTTTCTTT

J gene: TRBJ1-2
clone size: once
V gene: TRBV2
D gene: TRBD1
CDR3 protein: CASRGDRVRGYTF
CDR3 DNA: TGTGCCAGCAGGGGAGACAGGGTAAGAGGCTACACCTTC

J gene: TRBJ2-7
clone size: .
V gene: TRBV5-1
D gene: .
CDR3 protein: CASRELTSGAGLRGEQYF
CDR3 DNA: TGCGCCAGCAGGGAATTAACAAGCGGAGCGGGCCTAAGGGGCGAGCAGTACTTC

J gene: TRBJ1-2
clone size: .
V gene: TRBV28
D gene: .
CDR3 protein: CASSSLGGGGFNYGYTF
CDR3 DNA: TGTGCCAGCAGTTCGCTGGGAGGGGGGGGTTTTAACTATGGCTACACCTTC

J gene: TRBJ2-2
clone size: few
V gene: TRBV10-1
D gene: .
CDR3 protein: CASSDPSGGVGGELFF
CDR3 DNA: TGCGCCAGCAGTGACCCGTCGGGCGGGGTCGGCGGGGAGCTGTTTTTT

J gene: TRBJ2-7
clone size: many
V gene: TRBV14
D gene: TRBD1
CDR3 protein: CASSPWTGGYEQYF
CDR3 DNA: TGTGCCAGCAGCCCGTGGACAGGGGGCTACGAGCAGTACTTC

J gene: TRBJ2-7
clone size: .
V gene: TRBV6-5
D gene: .
CDR3 protein: CASSYEPYEQYF
CDR3 DNA: TGTGCCAGCAGTTACGAGCCTTACGAGCAGTACTTC

J gene: TRBJ2-7
clone size: .
V gene: TRBV2
D gene: .
CDR3 protein: CASMGAEKSYEQYF
CDR3 DNA: TGTGCCAGCATGGGGGCGGAGAAGAGCTACGAGCAGTACTTC

J gene: TRBJ2-7
clone size: .
V gene: TRBV5-4
D gene: TRBD1
CDR3 protein: CASSLGWDSDYEQYF
CDR3 DNA: TGTGCCAGCAGCTTGGGGTGGGACAGTGACTACGAGCAGTACTTC

J gene: TRBJ2-5
clone size: .
V gene: TRBV24-1
D gene: .
CDR3 protein: CATSDYKTLEGRETQYF
CDR3 DNA: TGTGCCACCAGTGATTATAAAACCCTGGAGGGGAGAGAGACCCAGTACTTC

J gene: TRBJ1-1
clone size: .
V gene: TRBV7-9
D gene: TRBD1
CDR3 protein: CASSLTGGASTEAFF
CDR3 DNA: TGTGCCAGCAGCCTTACAGGGGGCGCGAGCACTGAAGCTTTCTTT

J gene: TRBJ1-1
clone size: .
V gene: TRBV2
D gene: TRBD1
CDR3 protein: CASTLSRDRNTEAFF
CDR3 DNA: TGTGCCAGCACTCTGTCCCGGGACAGGAACACTGAAGCTTTCTTT

J gene: TRBJ1-4
clone size: .
V gene: TRBV25-1
D gene: .
CDR3 protein: CASRPDSEKLFF
CDR3 DNA: TGTGCCAGCCGCCCGGACAGTGAAAAACTGTTTTTT

J gene: TRBJ2-4
clone size: .
V gene: TRBV19
D gene: .
CDR3 protein: CASSIDPGVRAKNIQYF
CDR3 DNA: TGTGCCAGTAGTATAGATCCAGGGGTTCGAGCCAAAAACATTCAGTACTTC

J gene: TRBJ1-1
clone size: .
V gene: TRBV6-2/TRBV6-3
D gene: .
CDR3 protein: CASSLRPQGNTEAFF
CDR3 DNA: TGTGCCAGCAGTCTCCGGCCTCAGGGAAACACTGAAGCTTTCTTT

J gene: TRBJ2-1
clone size: .
V gene: TRBV3-1/TRBV3-2
D gene: .
CDR3 protein: CARTGIAYNEQFF
CDR3 DNA: TGTGCCAGAACTGGTATCGCCTACAATGAGCAGTTCTTC

J gene: TRBJ1-6
clone size: .
V gene: TRBV29-1
D gene: TRBD1
CDR3 protein: CSGNRGLNSPLHF
CDR3 DNA: TGCAGCGGGAACAGGGGGTTGAATTCACCCCTCCACTTT

J gene: TRBJ2-7
clone size: .
V gene: TRBV13
D gene: .
CDR3 protein: CASSLGQGRGTYEQYF
CDR3 DNA: TGTGCCAGCAGCTTAGGCCAGGGACGGGGGACCTACGAGCAGTACTTC

J gene: TRBJ1-2
clone size: .
V gene: TRBV12-5
D gene: .
CDR3 protein: CASGSRDYGYTF
CDR3 DNA: TGTGCTAGTGGTTCGCGGGACTATGGCTACACCTTC

J gene: TRBJ1-3
clone size: .
V gene: TRBV28
D gene: .
CDR3 protein: CASTLLWGQSSGNTIYF
CDR3 DNA: TGTGCCAGCACTTTATTGTGGGGGCAGAGCTCTGGAAACACCATATATTTT

J gene: TRBJ2-1
clone size: .
V gene: TRBV11-3
D gene: TRBD2
CDR3 protein: CASSIRLAPYNEQFF
CDR3 DNA: TGTGCCAGCAGCATACGACTAGCGCCGTACAATGAGCAGTTCTTC

J gene: TRBJ1-1
clone size: .
V gene: TRBV6-5
D gene: .
CDR3 protein: CASQSGEAFF
CDR3 DNA: TGTGCCAGCCAGAGCGGTGAAGCTTTCTTT

J gene: TRBJ1-4
clone size: .
V gene: TRBV7-8
D gene: .
CDR3 protein: CASSLVAGFNEKLFF
CDR3 DNA: TGTGCCAGCAGCTTAGTGGCAGGCTTCAATGAAAAACTGTTTTTT

J gene: TRBJ2-7
clone size: few
V gene: TRBV13
D gene: TRBD2
CDR3 protein: CASSFRTLAGSYEQYF
CDR3 DNA: TGTGCCAGCAGCTTCAGAACCTTAGCGGGCTCCTACGAGCAGTACTTC

J gene: TRBJ1-5
clone size: .
V gene: TRBV6-4
D gene: .
CDR3 protein: CASSHAVEPQHF
CDR3 DNA: TGTGCCAGCAGTCATGCGGTTGAGCCCCAGCATTTT

J gene: TRBJ1-5
clone size: .
V gene: TRBV2
D gene: .
CDR3 protein: CASRSQGANQPQHF
CDR3 DNA: TGTGCCAGCAGAAGCCAGGGTGCCAATCAGCCCCAGCATTTT

J gene: TRBJ1-2
clone size: .
V gene: TRBV24-1
D gene: .
CDR3 protein: CATSDSRSLYGYTF
CDR3 DNA: TGTGCCACCAGTGATAGCCGAAGCCTCTATGGCTACACCTTC

J gene: TRBJ1-3
clone size: many
V gene: TRBV25-1
D gene: .
CDR3 protein: CASSERGQGNTIYF
CDR3 DNA: TGTGCCAGCAGTGAACGGGGACAAGGAAACACCATATATTTT

J gene: TRBJ2-1
clone size: .
V gene: TRBV30
D gene: TRBD2
CDR3 protein: CAWRSTTSGGFNEQFF
CDR3 DNA: TGTGCCTGGAGGTCGACTACTAGCGGGGGGTTTAATGAGCAGTTCTTC

J gene: TRBJ1-2
clone size: .
V gene: TRBV28
D gene: TRBD1
CDR3 protein: CASSFRTGTYGYTF
CDR3 DNA: TGTGCCAGCAGTTTCCGGACAGGGACCTATGGCTACACCTTC

J gene: TRBJ2-7
clone size: .
V gene: TRBV28
D gene: TRBD1
CDR3 protein: CASSLSGQGGYEQYF
CDR3 DNA: TGTGCCAGCAGTTTATCGGGACAGGGAGGTTACGAGCAGTACTTC

J gene: TRBJ1-5
clone size: once
V gene: TRBV2
D gene: TRBD1
CDR3 protein: CASSVRGAQPQHF
CDR3 DNA: TGTGCCAGCAGTGTCAGGGGGGCTCAGCCCCAGCATTTT

J gene: TRBJ2-3
clone size: .
V gene: TRBV19
D gene: TRBD2
CDR3 protein: CASSTRTSGSDTQYF
CDR3 DNA: TGTGCCAGTAGTACCCGGACTAGCGGGAGTGATACGCAGTATTTT

J gene: TRBJ1-6
clone size: .
V gene: TRBV19
D gene: .
CDR3 protein: CASSPRRNFNSPLHF
CDR3 DNA: TGTGCCAGTAGTCCCCGGAGGAACTTTAATTCACCCCTCCACTTT

J gene: TRBJ2-5
clone size: once
V gene: TRBV5-1
D gene: TRBD2
CDR3 protein: CASSPSTSGRALREETQYF
CDR3 DNA: TGCGCCAGCAGCCCCTCGACTAGCGGGAGGGCCCTCAGAGAGGAGACCCAGTACTTC

J gene: TRBJ1-2
clone size: once
V gene: TRBV6-5
D gene: .
CDR3 protein: CASSYSRILSHYGYTF
CDR3 DNA: TGTGCCAGCAGTTACTCGAGAATACTGAGCCACTATGGCTACACCTTC

J gene: TRBJ2-7
clone size: .
V gene: TRBV6-5
D gene: .
CDR3 protein: CASNGLSYEQYF
CDR3 DNA: TGTGCCAGCAATGGACTCTCCTACGAGCAGTACTTC

J gene: TRBJ2-5
clone size: .
V gene: TRBV12-3/TRBV12-4
D gene: .
CDR3 protein: CASSLDGYETQYF
CDR3 DNA: TGTGCCAGCAGTTTAGACGGGTACGAGACCCAGTACTTC

J gene: TRBJ2-7
clone size: few
V gene: TRBV5-4
D gene: .
CDR3 protein: CASSSNARTSTYEQYF
CDR3 DNA: TGTGCCAGCAGCTCCAACGCCCGGACATCCACCTACGAGCAGTACTTC

J gene: TRBJ2-7
clone size: .
V gene: TRBV7-8
D gene: TRBD1
CDR3 protein: CASSLRLTGRAYEQYF
CDR3 DNA: TGTGCCAGCAGCTTACGACTGACAGGGCGGGCCTACGAGCAGTACTTC

J gene: TRBJ1-1
clone size: .
V gene: TRBV28
D gene: TRBD1
CDR3 protein: CASSSWTGAKTEAFF
CDR3 DNA: TGTGCCAGCAGCAGCTGGACAGGGGCAAAGACTGAAGCTTTCTTT

J gene: TRBJ2-7
clone size: .
V gene: TRBV6-5
D gene: .
CDR3 protein: CFCRGSGGYEQYF
CDR3 DNA: TGTTTCTGCCGGGGGAGCGGTGGGTACGAGCAGTACTTC

J gene: TRBJ2-3
clone size: .
V gene: TRBV5-1
D gene: TRBD2
CDR3 protein: CASSPGLADTDTQYF
CDR3 DNA: TGCGCCAGCAGCCCGGGACTAGCAGACACAGATACGCAGTATTTT

J gene: TRBJ2-5
clone size: .
V gene: TRBV9
D gene: TRBD1
CDR3 protein: CASSSHRDRELETQYF
CDR3 DNA: TGTGCCAGCAGCAGCCACCGGGACAGGGAGTTAGAGACCCAGTACTTC

J gene: TRBJ2-1
clone size: .
V gene: TRBV18
D gene: TRBD2
CDR3 protein: CASSPRTSGGLYNEQFF
CDR3 DNA: TGTGCCAGCTCACCTCGGACTAGCGGGGGGCTTTACAATGAGCAGTTCTTC